Listed below are T cell receptor beta chains from one sample, sequenced in a study of blood T cell repertoires in COVID-19. Produced via immunoSEQ multiplex PCR; TCRdb's table is partial and in-frame only. The sample lists tens of thousands of clones, roughly 80% occurring once. Sequencing was done on a sample of peripheral blood. These receptors were collected from an elderly woman with acute or convalescent COVID-19. Each CDR3 is given with its conserved first and last residue. The D gene is left open where the match is weak. Clone size is given for some rows only: seen once, a few or many times, or a class if the clone is expanded.

j_gene | d_gene | abundance | v_gene | CDR3aa | CDR3nt
TRBJ2-4 | TRBD2 | NA | TRBV5-8 | CASSFEGRGLTKNIQYF | TGTGCCAGCAGCTTTGAAGGGAGGGGACTAACCAAAAACATTCAGTACTTC
TRBJ1-4 | NA | NA | TRBV4-3 | CASSQILASAGATNEKLFF | TGCGCCAGCAGCCAGATCTTAGCCTCCGCGGGAGCAACTAATGAAAAACTGTTTTTT
TRBJ2-1 | TRBD2 | NA | TRBV7-3 | CASSLTLIQSGKMDNEQFF | TGTGCCAGCAGCTTAACCTTAATCCAAAGCGGGAAGATGGACAATGAGCAGTTCTTC
TRBJ2-7 | NA | NA | TRBV2 | CASSGRGNSEQYF | TGTGCCAGCAGTGGAAGGGGAAACAGCGAGCAGTACTTC
TRBJ2-4 | NA | NA | TRBV27 | CASSSSFSKNIQYF | TGTGCCAGCAGTTCCTCCTTTTCCAAAAACATTCAGTACTTC
TRBJ2-5 | TRBD2 | NA | TRBV6-5 | CASSYGFSGGQETQYF | TGTGCCAGCAGTTACGGTTTTAGCGGGGGGCAAGAGACCCAGTACTTC
TRBJ2-3 | TRBD2 | NA | TRBV6-5 | CASSFRLAASTDTQYF | TGTGCCAGCAGTTTCCGACTAGCGGCTAGCACAGATACGCAGTATTTT
TRBJ2-3 | TRBD1 | NA | TRBV5-1 | CASSLIGQGTDTQYF | TGCGCCAGCAGCTTGATAGGACAGGGGACAGATACGCAGTATTTT
TRBJ2-6 | NA | NA | TRBV29-1 | CSVEDLGGTGANVLTF | TGCAGCGTTGAAGATTTGGGGGGAACTGGGGCCAACGTCCTGACTTTC
TRBJ2-7 | NA | once | TRBV3-1/TRBV3-2 | CASSQSGGAAYEQYF | TGTGCCAGCAGCCAAAGTGGGGGGGCCGCGTACGAGCAGTACTTC
TRBJ2-3 | TRBD2 | NA | TRBV11-2 | CASSLFSGGRDTQYF | TGTGCCAGCAGCTTATTCAGCGGGGGGCGAGATACGCAGTATTTT
TRBJ1-2 | TRBD1 | NA | TRBV7-2 | CASSPGTGDYGYTF | TGTGCCAGCAGCCCCGGGACAGGTGACTATGGCTACACCTTC
TRBJ2-1 | TRBD1 | NA | TRBV10-1 | CASSAPTGNHHNEQFF | TGCGCCAGCAGTGCCCCGACAGGGAATCATCACAATGAGCAGTTCTTC
TRBJ2-5 | NA | NA | TRBV28 | CASSLWMPGQETQYF | TGTGCCAGCAGTTTATGGATGCCAGGTCAAGAGACCCAGTACTTC
TRBJ2-3 | TRBD2 | once | TRBV9 | CASSVGSAGGGTDTQYF | TGTGCCAGCAGCGTAGGTTCTGCGGGGGGTGGCACAGATACGCAGTATTTT
TRBJ2-2 | NA | few | TRBV9 | CASSPWWAGSTGELFF | TGTGCCAGCAGCCCTTGGTGGGCCGGGAGCACCGGGGAGCTGTTTTTT